What follows are 32 T cell receptor beta chains derived from one specimen sequenced in a study of regulatory T cells in long-lasting Graves disease. With iRepertoire HTBI primers and Arm-PCR of CDR3 regions, TCR beta libraries were built. One entry per CDR3 protein results from TCRdb running MiXCR on the multiplex PCR reads. The top ten hold over 7.5% of the sample, which has a few hundred thousand distinct CDR3 sequences, approximately 15% seen once. Time point described: newly diagnosed GD, antithyroid drugs for less than 3 months. RNA isolated from PBMCs was used to make the TCR library. This sample was shared with a second study, whose subject was T cells in Graves' hyperthyroidism and ophthalmopathy.

The sequencing here drew on peripheral blood mononuclear cells (PBMCs), taken at new diagnosis, from a patient treated with antithyroid drugs. The source of these receptors is a man in his thirties or forties with Graves disease.

For this clonotype: Given a much more abundant clone one base away, this may be a read error. The chain carries TRBV7-9 and TRBJ2-7, with 9 bases that match TRBD2. The CDR3 runs to 14 residues. Trimming took 5 bases from V and 4 from J; bases not matched to a gene: 6. The germline V gene encodes CDR1 SEHNR and CDR2 FQNEAQ (reference sequence). The CDR3 bases are TGTGCCAGCAGCCCTAGCGGGGCGAGATACGAGCAGTACTTC. It codes for CASSPSGARYEQYF.

This clonotype was picked up many times. The chain recombines TRBV4-1 with TRBJ2-7, with D tentatively TRBD1 (5 bases). This CDR3 spans 14 amino acids. Germline CDR1 MGHRA, CDR2 YSYEKL. Deletions cut 0 bases from V and 2 bases from J, with 8 bases between. CDR3 coding DNA: TGCGCCAGCAGCCAAGACCACAGGACCTACGAGCAGTACTTC. Protein sequence: CASSQDHRTYEQYF.

This clonotype was detected ten times or more. The chain joins TRBV7-2 to TRBJ1-5, with D hard to call. CDR3 size: 14 residues. Trimming took 0 bases from V and 5 from J, leaving 8 bases between them. Germline assignment: CDR1 SGHTA and CDR2 FQGNSA. Here the CDR3 DNA reads TGTGCCAGCAGCTTAGCAGGGTCCTATCAGCCCCAGCATTTT. Translation: CASSLAGSYQPQHF.

There are a few counts of this clonotype. The chain joins TRBV3-1 to TRBJ1-4; D unclear. There are 18 residues in the CDR3. The V gene's germline CDR1 is LGHDT and CDR2 YNNKEL (reference sequence). Trimming took 3 bases from V and 0 from J, leaving 17 bases between them. In nucleotides, the CDR3 is TGTGCCAGCAGCCATATTTACGGACGGCGAGCAACTAATGAAAAACTGTTTTTT. The encoded protein is CASSHIYGRRATNEKLFF.

The V call is TRBV29-1, the J call TRBJ2-7; 10 nucleotides align to TRBD2. With V trimmed by 4 bases and J by 1 base, 7 bases remained unmatched. The CDR3 has 15 residues. The germline gives CDR1 SQVTM, CDR2 ANQGSEA. The CDR3 nucleotides read TGCAGCGTTGTGTTGCTAGCGGGAGATTCCTACGAGCAGTACTTC. Its translation: CSVVLLAGDSYEQYF.

This clonotype showed up just a few times. This rearrangement joins TRBV20-1 to TRBJ1-2; maybe TRBD1 (5 bases). In germline, CDR1 is DFQATT, CDR2 SNEGSKA (reference sequence). CDR3 length equals 14 residues. V was cut by 0 bases and J by 7 bases, with 15 bases left in between. CDR3 residues: CSARDWAGLAGYTF. The CDR3 DNA is TGCAGTGCTAGAGATTGGGCAGGGCTTGCTGGCTACACCTTC.

This clonotype was found many times. The V call is TRBV2, the J call TRBJ1-4; D is undetermined. The CDR3 length is 12 residues. Trimming took 7 bases from V and 4 from J, leaving 7 bases between them. Germline V gene lookup returns CDR1 SNHLY and CDR2 FYNNEI. The CDR3 sequence is CASNRLNEKLFF. CDR3 nucleotides: TGTGCCAGCAACCGACTTAATGAAAAACTGTTTTTT.

This clonotype turned up a few times. This chain connects TRBV20-1 to TRBJ1-5, with D unclear. The V and J ends lost 7 bases and 2 bases respectively, with 9 bases between them. CDR1 DFQATT and CDR2 SNEGSKA come from the germline V gene (reference sequence). The CDR3 is made up of 12 amino acids. The chain's CDR3 is CSGRGGNQPQHF. CDR3 DNA: TGCAGTGGCCGTGGAGGCAATCAGCCCCAGCATTTT.

The gene calls are TRBV5-1 and TRBJ2-7; 10 positions agree with TRBD1. V shed 4 bases and J 3 bases; nucleotides not matched to a gene: 10. The CDR3 sequence is 16 residues long. Looked up from germline, CDR1 is SGHRS and CDR2 is YFSETQ. The DNA for the CDR3 is TGCGCCAGCAGCACTTCCGGGACAGGGGCCGTCTACGAGCAGTACTTC. This translates into CASSTSGTGAVYEQYF.

The sample holds many counts of this clonotype. At one end, the junction sequence differs from germline, possibly due to a read error. The chain links TRBV10-3 to TRBJ2-4, with D tentatively TRBD1 (6 bases). This CDR3 has 16 residues. Per the germline V gene, CDR1 is ENHRY and CDR2 is SYGVKD. CDR3 region: CAISESKEWDKSIQYF. The CDR3 bases are TGTGCCATCAGTGAGTCGAAAGAATGGGACAAAAGCATTCAGTACTTC.

This clonotype was recorded at least ten times. The rearrangement joins TRBV27 to TRBJ1-1; 7 positions match TRBD1. Germline V lookup: CDR1 MNHEY, CDR2 SMNVEV (reference sequence). The CDR3 length is 12 residues. V lost 5 bases to trimming and J lost 8 bases; unmatched junction nucleotides: 5. The CDR3 protein is CASSRRGREAFF. CDR3 sequence (DNA): TGTGCCAGCAGTCGCAGGGGGAGAGAAGCTTTCTTT.

In this sample, this clonotype turned up a few times. The chain employs TRBV4-1 and TRBJ2-7; 10 nucleotides line up with TRBD2. The CDR3 contains 17 residues. Losses at the gene ends were 2 bases for V and 7 bases for J; bases not matched to a gene: 14. In germline, CDR1 is MGHRA, CDR2 YSYEKL. The CDR3, as DNA: TGCGCCAGCAGCCAATTCGCTATCCTAGCGGGAGCGGGTGAGCAGTACTTC. It specifies CASSQFAILAGAGEQYF.

This clonotype was found many times. The rearrangement joins TRBV7-9 to TRBJ2-7, with 10 bases matching TRBD2. CDR1 is SEHNR and CDR2 is FQNEAQ in the germline V gene (reference sequence). The CDR3 is 15 residues long. V lost 3 bases and J lost 7; bases outside the gene matches: 9. The CDR3 DNA reads TGTGCCAGCAGCTTGGAAGCTAGCGGGAGACTTGAGCAGTACTTC. This encodes CASSLEASGRLEQYF.

This clonotype appeared many times. The chain employs TRBV6-2 or TRBV6-3 and TRBJ2-1, with D possibly matching TRBD2 (6 bases). The germline V and J ends were trimmed by 6 bases and 0 bases, with 12 bases remaining between them. Per the germline V gene, CDR1 is MNHEY and CDR2 is SVGEGT. The CDR3 loop spans 15 amino acids. The chain's CDR3 is CASRLSGDSYNEQFF. The DNA for the CDR3 is TGTGCCAGCAGACTTAGCGGTGACTCCTACAATGAGCAGTTCTTC.

This clonotype occurred a few times. Just one base apart from a much larger clone, this may be a read error. J is TRBJ2-6 and V is TRBV2; D is ambiguous. The CDR3 is 16 residues long. Germline CDR1 reads SNHLY; CDR2 reads FYNNEI. The chain's CDR3 is CASRSDGGSGTNVLTF. CDR3 bases: TGTGCCAGCAGAAGTGACGGCGGCTCTGGGACCAACGTCCTGACTTTC.

Only a few counts were recorded for this clonotype. Germline and junction disagree at one end, which may indicate a read error. The rearrangement uses TRBV11-2 and TRBJ2-1; 9 nucleotides match TRBD2. Per the germline V gene, CDR1 is SGHAT and CDR2 is FQNNGV. CDR3 length equals 16 residues. The CDR3 loop reads CAGSLVFSGRDNEQFF. The CDR3 coding sequence is TGTGCCGGCAGCTTAGTGTTTAGCGGGAGAGACAATGAGCAGTTCTTC.

This clonotype appeared many times. The CDR3 region has the DNA TGTGCCAGCAGTTGGGACAGGGGCTATGAGCAGTTCTTC. Translation gives CASSWDRGYEQFF. The chain is built from TRBV2 and TRBJ2-1, with TRBD1 matching 10 bases. Germline loops: CDR1 SNHLY, CDR2 FYNNEI. J was trimmed by 8 bases and V by 5 bases; bases with no gene match: 3. CDR3 length: 13 residues.

This clonotype was seen at least ten times. The CDR3 nucleotides read TGCAGCGTTTCATGGGGCTGGGGACAGGGGTCAAATGAGCAGTTCTTC. Its protein is CSVSWGWGQGSNEQFF. The V call is TRBV29-1, the J call TRBJ2-1; 10 bases line up with TRBD1. Trimming at V came to 5 bases and at J to 7 bases, leaving 14 bases not matched to a gene. The CDR3 extends over 16 amino acids. Germline CDR1 and CDR2: SQVTM and ANQGSEA.

This clonotype has at least ten counts. In DNA, the CDR3 is TGTGCCAGCAGCTTAGTATATAGTTTAGAAGAGACCCAGTACTTC. Its protein product is CASSLVYSLEETQYF. This sequence joins TRBV11-2 and TRBJ2-5; D unresolved. This CDR3 has 15 amino acids. V lost 1 base to trimming and J lost 3 bases, with 12 bases between them. The germline V gene encodes CDR1 SGHAT and CDR2 FQNNGV.

This clonotype was counted at least ten times. This chain uses TRBV6-1 with TRBJ1-1; tentatively, D is TRBD1 (5 bases). The V end was cut by 6 bases, the J end by 3 bases, with 14 bases between. The germline gives CDR1 MNHNS, CDR2 SASEGT. There are 14 residues in the CDR3. This CDR3 is CASRLGGGYTEAFF. The CDR3 coding sequence is TGTGCCAGCAGACTCGGGGGGGGGTACACTGAAGCTTTCTTT.

The sample holds many counts of this clonotype. The chain has TRBV7-2 and TRBJ1-2, with D tentatively TRBD1 (5 bases). Per the germline V gene, CDR1 is SGHTA and CDR2 is FQGNSA. V dropped 5 bases and J dropped 8 bases, with 15 bases sitting between them. The length of the CDR3 is 13 residues. CDR3 amino acids: CASSGQGRGGYTF. DNA of the CDR3: TGTGCCAGCAGCGGGCAGGGACGAGGAGGCTACACCTTC.

J is TRBJ2-1 and V is TRBV5-1; 8 positions agree with TRBD2. Germline V gene lookup returns CDR1 SGHRS and CDR2 YFSETQ. This CDR3 has 15 residues. V lost 5 bases to trimming and J lost 4 bases; unmatched junction nucleotides: 8. For the CDR3, the DNA is TGCGCCAGCAGGCGGGCGAGCGGGGGATACAATGAGCAGTTCTTC. Translated, it gives CASRRASGGYNEQFF. Drawing the rest from reference TRBV5-1 and TRBJ2-1, the complete variable domain is KAGVTQTPRYLIKTRGQQVTLSCSPISGHRSVSWYQQTPGQGLQFLFEYFSETQRNKGNFPGRFSGRQFSNSRSEMNVSTLELGDSALYLCASRRASGGYNEQFFGPGTRLTVL.

This clonotype appeared many times. The V gene is TRBV11-1, the J gene TRBJ2-3, with 8 nucleotides matching TRBD1. Germline assignment: CDR1 SGHAT and CDR2 FQDESV (reference sequence). CDR3 length: 14 amino acids. V gave up 3 bases and J gave up 5 bases; unmatched junction bases: 4. CDR3 coding DNA: TGTGCCAGCAGCTTTACAGGGGGGAGAGATACGCAGTATTTT. Protein product: CASSFTGGRDTQYF.

This clonotype has ten or more counts. The chain couples TRBV2 to TRBJ1-2, with 9 bases lining up with TRBD1. V gave up 5 bases and J gave up 7 bases; unmatched junction bases: 11. Germline V gene data show CDR1 as SNHLY and CDR2 as FYNNEI. This CDR3 is built from 15 residues. The DNA of the CDR3 is TGTGCCAGCAGTTCGGACAGGGGAGGCCTCGGTGGCTACACCTTC. Translation gives CASSSDRGGLGGYTF.

This clonotype was found many times. CDR3 sequence: CASRETGRTDTQYF. Written as DNA, the CDR3 is TGCGCCAGCAGAGAGACAGGGCGCACAGATACGCAGTATTTT. V and J are TRBV10-2 and TRBJ2-3; TRBD1 aligns across 7 bases. V was pared by 6 bases and J by 1 base, with 4 bases of the junction left unmatched. Per germline, CDR1 WSHSY and CDR2 SAAADI. The CDR3 contains 14 residues.

This clonotype was found a few times. A much larger clonotype is one base distant, so this may be a read error. The V gene is TRBV5-5, the J gene TRBJ2-7; TRBD1 matches 7 bases. Per the germline V gene, CDR1 is SGHKS and CDR2 is YYEKEE (reference sequence). The length of the CDR3 is 15 residues. The V and J ends lost 4 bases and 6 bases, in that order; junction bases with no gene match: 13. DNA of the CDR3: TGTGCCAGCAGCCTCATCCTGACAGGGAAATTCGAGCAGTACTTC. Translation gives CASSLILTGKFEQYF.

This clonotype was recorded many times. The chain combines TRBV18 with TRBJ2-7; D perhaps matches TRBD1 (6 bases). CDR1 is KGHSH, CDR2 LQKENI, per germline. This CDR3 comprises 13 residues. V was pared by 3 bases and J by 7 bases, with 13 bases between. The CDR3 sequence: CASSPMGAQEQYF. CDR3 nucleotide sequence: TGTGCCAGCTCACCGATGGGGGCACAAGAGCAGTACTTC.

This clonotype was seen repeatedly, ten times or more. This chain uses TRBV5-1 with TRBJ2-7; D is perhaps TRBD2 (7 bases). Germline CDR1 is SGHRS and CDR2 is YFSETQ. CDR3 length equals 16 residues. Trimming removed 4 bases at V and 1 base at J, with 18 bases between. This chain's CDR3 is CASSGTWAGASYEQYF. In DNA, the CDR3 is TGCGCCAGCAGCGGTACGTGGGCGGGGGCATCCTACGAGCAGTACTTC.

In its sample, this clonotype was seen many times. This chain joins TRBV29-1 and TRBJ1-2, with D unclear. Germline V gene lookup returns CDR1 SQVTM and CDR2 ANQGSEA. CDR3 size: 12 residues. V was clipped by 3 bases and J by 1 base, with 6 bases between them. CDR3 loop: CSVEGDNYGYTF. CDR3 coding DNA: TGCAGCGTTGAGGGCGATAACTATGGCTACACCTTC.

This clonotype occurred many times. V and J are TRBV5-6 and TRBJ2-3, with 8 bases matching TRBD1. V lost 2 bases to trimming and J lost 3 bases; unmatched junction nucleotides: 5. The CDR3 is 15 residues long. Germline values: CDR1 SGHDT, CDR2 YYEEEE. The CDR3 loop reads CASSFGDRGTDTQYF. The CDR3 DNA sequence: TGTGCCAGCAGCTTCGGAGACAGGGGAACAGATACGCAGTATTTT.

As regards this clonotype: A much larger clonotype is one base distant, so this may be a read error. The gene calls are TRBV6-1 and TRBJ2-3; no clear D gene. The J call could be wrong; TRBJ2-5 is a better fit for the DNA end. The CDR3 has 14 residues. Germline CDR1 MNHNS, CDR2 SASEGT. The CDR3 coding sequence is TGTGCCAGCACCTTAGGCAGGTCCGGAGAGGCCCAGTACTTC. It translates to CASTLGRSGEAQYF.

This clonotype showed up many times. This rearrangement joins TRBV29-1 to TRBJ2-7; TRBD2 agrees at 9 bases. In germline, CDR1 is SQVTM, CDR2 ANQGSEA. This CDR3 comprises 14 residues. V lost 2 bases to trimming and J lost 6 bases; unmatched junction nucleotides: 8. Here the CDR3 reads CSVERGRATGEQYF. CDR3 DNA: TGCAGCGTTGAACGCGGGAGGGCTACGGGCGAGCAGTACTTC.